This is a list of T cell receptor beta chains from one sample in a study of blood T cell repertoires in COVID-19. Measured with immunoSEQ multiplex PCR; TCRdb has only the in-frame clones, and not every one. The sample shows 160,000 or so clones, about four fifths of them seen only once. Sequenced sample: peripheral blood. The receptors originated from a man in his sixties with active or convalescent COVID-19. The CDR3 runs from the conserved cysteine through the conserved F or W. The order of the fields is clone size, D gene, J gene, V gene, CDR3 DNA, CDR3 protein. The D gene is left open where the match is weak. Where a row states a size, it is once, few, many or the class of an expanded clone; other rows omit it.

clone_size: NA; d_call: TRBD1; j_call: TRBJ2-2; v_call: TRBV3-1/TRBV3-2; cdr3_nt: TGTGCCAGCAGCCCCTGGGGACAGGCGAACACCGGGGAGCTGTTTTTT; cdr3_aa: CASSPWGQANTGELFF
clone_size: NA; d_call: TRBD1; j_call: TRBJ1-3; v_call: TRBV6-6; cdr3_nt: TGTGCCAGCAGTCCCCTGGGACAGCCGATTGTTTACTCTGGAAACACCATATATTTT; cdr3_aa: CASSPLGQPIVYSGNTIYF
clone_size: NA; d_call: NA; j_call: TRBJ1-2; v_call: TRBV6-2/TRBV6-3; cdr3_nt: TGTGCCAGCAGTTACACGCAGGCCACTAACTATGGCTACACCTTC; cdr3_aa: CASSYTQATNYGYTF
clone_size: few; d_call: TRBD2; j_call: TRBJ2-3; v_call: TRBV6-1; cdr3_nt: TGTGCCAGCAGTGAAACCGCTAGCGGGAGTTCAGATACGCAGTATTTT; cdr3_aa: CASSETASGSSDTQYF
clone_size: NA; d_call: TRBD1; j_call: TRBJ2-6; v_call: TRBV27; cdr3_nt: TGTGCCAGCAGTCAGGTGGGACAGGGAGGCTCTGGGGCCAACGTCCTGACTTTC; cdr3_aa: CASSQVGQGGSGANVLTF
clone_size: NA; d_call: NA; j_call: TRBJ1-1; v_call: TRBV12-3/TRBV12-4; cdr3_nt: TGTGCCAGCAGCTGGAGGGTACGGGCTGAAGCTTTCTTT; cdr3_aa: CASSWRVRAEAFF
clone_size: few; d_call: NA; j_call: TRBJ1-2; v_call: TRBV28; cdr3_nt: TGTGCCAGCAGTTTGGGGGCAGGGGTGAGCTATGGCTACACCTTC; cdr3_aa: CASSLGAGVSYGYTF
clone_size: NA; d_call: NA; j_call: TRBJ2-1; v_call: TRBV5-1; cdr3_nt: TGCGCCAGCAGCTTGGTTCTGGGCCCTGGGGGGAATGAGCAGTTCTTC; cdr3_aa: CASSLVLGPGGNEQFF
clone_size: once; d_call: TRBD1; j_call: TRBJ1-6; v_call: TRBV6-5; cdr3_nt: TGTGCCAGCAGTTACGTGGACAGGGTTGATTCACCCCTCCACTTT; cdr3_aa: CASSYVDRVDSPLHF
clone_size: NA; d_call: NA; j_call: TRBJ2-7; v_call: TRBV11-2; cdr3_nt: TGTGCCAGCAGCTTAAGTCGGGGGAGCTACGAGCAGTACTTC; cdr3_aa: CASSLSRGSYEQYF
clone_size: NA; d_call: NA; j_call: TRBJ2-7; v_call: TRBV12-3/TRBV12-4; cdr3_nt: TGTGCCAGCAGTTTAGACTCGCCGGGTGAGCAGTACTTC; cdr3_aa: CASSLDSPGEQYF
clone_size: once; d_call: TRBD1; j_call: TRBJ2-2; v_call: TRBV19; cdr3_nt: TGTGCCAGTAGACATGGACAGGGTCACACCGGGGAGCTGTTTTTT; cdr3_aa: CASRHGQGHTGELFF
clone_size: NA; d_call: NA; j_call: TRBJ2-2; v_call: TRBV15; cdr3_nt: TGTGCCACCAGCAGAGATCGGAACACCGGGGAGCTGTTTTTT; cdr3_aa: CATSRDRNTGELFF
clone_size: NA; d_call: TRBD1; j_call: TRBJ2-2; v_call: TRBV10-3; cdr3_nt: TGTGCCATCAGCAGGGACAGGGCAGCCGGGGAGCTGTTTTTT; cdr3_aa: CAISRDRAAGELFF
clone_size: NA; d_call: TRBD1; j_call: TRBJ2-7; v_call: TRBV5-1; cdr3_nt: TGCGCCAGCAGCTTGAGGGACAGAAGCTCCTACGAGCAGTACTTC; cdr3_aa: CASSLRDRSSYEQYF